One sample yielded the 12 T cell receptor beta chains listed below, sequenced in a study of blood T cells in healthy people across ages (dated by TCRdb to the mid-2010s). Libraries were prepared through 5' RACE. Data came from an Illumina HiSeq 2500. The second PCR ran for about 6 to 12 cycles and used a J-beta primer mix along with a sample-barcoded 5' primer. Using fastp at Q25 and MiXCR, TCRdb reprocessed the public reads and kept productive beta chains. Rows matching on CDR3 protein sequence are summarized as one entry with the most common DNA and genes. For this sample the table gives roughly 1.7 million distinct CDR3 sequences, of which roughly 32% were detected only once. Approximately 11% of the sample comes from the top ten. Sequenced sample: blood. The source is a woman aged 30 to 39 in good health.

V usage is TRBV30 and J usage is TRBJ1-2; tentatively, D is TRBD1 (5 bases). The V and J ends lost 3 bases and 7 bases respectively, with 18 bases between them. The CDR3 sequence is 14 residues long. From germline, CDR1 is GTSNPN and CDR2 SVGIG (reference sequence). CDR3 in amino acids: CAWRTTAGTCGYTF. CDR3 bases: TGTGCCTGGAGGACCACGGCAGGGACCTGTGGCTACACCTTC.

The chain is built from TRBV29-1 and TRBJ2-2; TRBD2 aligns across 8 bases. Germline V gene lookup returns CDR1 SQVTM and CDR2 ANQGSEA. The CDR3 is 19 residues long. The V gene end was trimmed by 0 bases and the J gene end by 3 bases; junction bases not matched to a gene: 15. CDR3 in amino acids: CSVEDCPSQAGVDTGELFF. CDR3 in DNA: TGCAGCGTTGAAGATTGCCCCTCCCAAGCGGGGGTGGACACCGGGGAGCTGTTTTTT.

The J gene is TRBJ2-1, the V gene TRBV20-1; possibly TRBD1 for D (6 bases). Germline V gene sequence: CDR1 DFQATT, CDR2 SNEGSKA (reference sequence). The CDR3 contains 10 residues. The V end lost 7 bases, the J end lost 9 bases, and 10 bases lay between the germline ends. DNA of the CDR3: TGCAGTGGTGTAGGGGGTGAGCAGTTCTTC. Encoded protein: CSGVGGEQFF.

V gene TRBV10-2 combines with J gene TRBJ2-7, with 9 bases identical to TRBD1. The length of the CDR3 is 15 residues. Unmatched junction bases numbered 4, after V lost 2 bases and J lost 2 bases. CDR1 is WSHSY, CDR2 SAAADI, per germline. The chain's CDR3 is CASSEGGTGPYEQYF. CDR3 in DNA: TGCGCCAGCAGTGAGGGGGGGACAGGGCCCTACGAGCAGTACTTC.

This chain connects TRBV27 to TRBJ2-7; no reliable D call. This CDR3 region has 16 residues. Trimming removed 0 bases from V and 7 bases from J, with 19 bases in between. Germline V gene lookup returns CDR1 MNHEY and CDR2 SMNVEV (reference sequence). CDR3 sequence (DNA): TGTGCCAGCAGTTTATCGTCCCCACGGACGGGCCATGAGCAGTACTTC. Translation: CASSLSSPRTGHEQYF.

This clonotype was counted many times. The chain carries TRBV7-2 and TRBJ2-1, with TRBD2 identical over 10 bases. With 1 base clipped from V and 0 bases from J, the junction kept 3 bases outside the gene matches. The CDR3 extends over 17 amino acids. Germline CDR1 SGHTA, CDR2 FQGNSA. The CDR3 DNA reads as TGTGCCAGCAGCTTAGGGGCTAGCGGGAGCTCCTACAATGAGCAGTTCTTC. It specifies CASSLGASGSSYNEQFF.

The rearrangement links TRBV4-1 to TRBJ2-3, with D possibly matching TRBD2 (6 bases). The CDR3 loop spans 16 amino acids. Between the trimmed V and J ends, which lost 5 bases and 1 base, there was a span of 16 bases. CDR1 is MGHRA, CDR2 YSYEKL, per germline. In DNA, the CDR3 is TGCGCCAGCAGCAAATTAAGGATAGCGGGCACAGATACGCAGTATTTT. Protein: CASSKLRIAGTDTQYF.

The chain carries TRBV2 and TRBJ2-1; 8 nucleotides agree with TRBD1. In germline, CDR1 is SNHLY, CDR2 FYNNEI. J was trimmed by 0 bases and V by 5 bases; bases with no gene match: 3. This CDR3 contains 15 residues. The CDR3 sequence is CASSHTGGSYNEQFF. The CDR3 DNA follows: TGTGCCAGCAGTCACACAGGGGGCTCCTACAATGAGCAGTTCTTC. The whole variable domain, filled in from reference TRBV2 and TRBJ2-1, reads EPEVTQTPSHQVTQMGQEVILRCVPISNHLYFYWYRQILGQKVEFLVSFYNNEISEKSEIFDDQFSVERPDGSNFTLKIRSTKLEDSAMYFCASSHTGGSYNEQFFGPGTRLTVL.

The rearrangement joins TRBV30 to TRBJ1-5, with TRBD1 as a possible D gene (6 bases). Looked up from germline, CDR1 is GTSNPN and CDR2 is SVGIG (reference sequence). This CDR3 is built from 13 residues. The ends were cut back, 1 base at V and 4 bases at J, with 8 bases in the middle. Written as DNA, the CDR3 is TGTGCCTGGAGTGGAGGGGGGAATCAGCCCCAGCATTTT. It translates to CAWSGGGNQPQHF.

This clonotype was seen a handful of times. The chain has TRBV20-1 and TRBJ1-1; no clear D. CDR3 size: 14 residues. Trimming pared 3 bases from V and 1 base from J, leaving 12 bases between. CDR1 DFQATT and CDR2 SNEGSKA come from the germline V gene (reference sequence). The CDR3 DNA reads TGCAGTGCTAGTTCGTCCATGGGGAACACTGAAGCTTTCTTT. This codes for CSASSSMGNTEAFF.

This clonotype showed up many times. CDR3 protein: CSGRDSGTDTQYF. Here the CDR3 DNA reads TGCAGCGGTAGGGATAGCGGCACAGATACGCAGTATTTT. The chain combines TRBV29-1 with TRBJ2-3; tentative D call: TRBD2 (5 bases). V dropped 7 bases and J dropped 1 base, with 12 bases sitting between them. Germline CDR1 is SQVTM and CDR2 is ANQGSEA. This CDR3 has 13 residues.

This rearrangement joins TRBV20-1 to TRBJ2-1; D gene ambiguous. Germline loops: CDR1 DFQATT, CDR2 SNEGSKA (reference sequence). There are 13 residues in the CDR3. V lost 3 bases and J lost 4, with 10 bases in between. CDR3 nucleotides: TGCAGTGCTAGGCTAGGCCCGTACAATGAGCAGTTCTTC. The encoded protein is CSARLGPYNEQFF.